This T cell receptor (beta chain) was retrieved from a study of shared clonotypes between healthy human individuals. Findings and limits, study-wide: A generally larger estimated richness was seen in naive subsets than in memory subsets.

Comments on this clone: Antigen unknown.

In the original workflow: Junction-only sequences without quality scores came from ImmunoSEQ, so filtering differed. Libraries were prepared by immunoSEQ multiplex PCR; TCRdb keeps only in-frame clonotypes and omits some of them. Clonal size and the V and J genes are those of that table, whereas D and trimming came from the DNA. Seen here are fewer than 400,000 clones, around two thirds observed once, and the top ten hold under 13%. Trimming shortened V by 9 bases and J by 11 bases, and 14 bases separated the two germline ends. Germline V lookup: CDR1 LNHDA, CDR2 SQIVND (reference sequence). The CDR3 is 11 residues long. Every donor was a Caucasian adult from Nashville, Tennessee.

Sequenced sample: memory CD4+ T cells sorted from blood. Documented subset: CD45RA-negative fraction. This sequence was found in a man between 25 and 39 years old in good health. The chain couples TRBV19 to TRBJ1-3; D uncertain. The CDR3 region has the DNA TGTGCCAGCGCCCATCTTCAAGCCATATATTTT. It codes for CASAHLQAIYF.